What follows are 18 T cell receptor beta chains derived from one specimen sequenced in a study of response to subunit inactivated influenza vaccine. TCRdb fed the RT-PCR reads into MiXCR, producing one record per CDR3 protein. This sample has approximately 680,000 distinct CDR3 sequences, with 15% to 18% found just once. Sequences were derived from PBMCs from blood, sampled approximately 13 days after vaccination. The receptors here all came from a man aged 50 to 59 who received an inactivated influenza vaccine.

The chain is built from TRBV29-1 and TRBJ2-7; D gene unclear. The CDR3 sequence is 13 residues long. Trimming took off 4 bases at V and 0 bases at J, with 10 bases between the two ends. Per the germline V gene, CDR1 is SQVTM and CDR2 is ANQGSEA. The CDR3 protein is CSVADRPSYEQYF. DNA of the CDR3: TGCAGCGTTGCAGACCGGCCCTCCTACGAGCAGTACTTC.

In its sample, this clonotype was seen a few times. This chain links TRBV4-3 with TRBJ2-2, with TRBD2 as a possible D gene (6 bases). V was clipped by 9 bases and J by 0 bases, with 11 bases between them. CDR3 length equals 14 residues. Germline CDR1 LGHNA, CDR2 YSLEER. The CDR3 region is CASARGSNTGELFF. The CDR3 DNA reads TGCGCCAGTGCACGGGGGTCGAACACCGGGGAGCTGTTTTTT.

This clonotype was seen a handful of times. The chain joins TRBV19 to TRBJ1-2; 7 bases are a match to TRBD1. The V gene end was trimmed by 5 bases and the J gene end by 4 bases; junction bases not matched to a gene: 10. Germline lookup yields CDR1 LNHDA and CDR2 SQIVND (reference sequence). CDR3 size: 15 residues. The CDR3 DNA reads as TGTGCCAGTAGTGCCTTGGGACAGCTCCCCTATGGCTACACCTTC. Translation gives CASSALGQLPYGYTF. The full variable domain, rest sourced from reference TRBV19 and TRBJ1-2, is DGGITQSPKYLFRKEGQNVTLSCEQNLNHDAMYWYRQDPGQGLRLIYYSQIVNDFQKGDIAEGYSVSREKKESFPLTVTSAQKNPTAFYLCASSALGQLPYGYTFGSGTRLTVV.

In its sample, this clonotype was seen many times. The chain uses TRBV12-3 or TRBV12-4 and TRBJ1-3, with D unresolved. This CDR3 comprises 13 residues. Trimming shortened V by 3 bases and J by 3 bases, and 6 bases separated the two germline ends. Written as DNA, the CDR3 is TGTGCCAGCAGTTTTGAGTTTGGAAACACCATATATTTT. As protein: CASSFEFGNTIYF.

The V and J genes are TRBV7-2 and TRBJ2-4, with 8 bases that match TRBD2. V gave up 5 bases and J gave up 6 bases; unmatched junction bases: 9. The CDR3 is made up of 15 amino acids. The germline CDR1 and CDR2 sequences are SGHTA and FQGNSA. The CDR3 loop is CASSRTGGPGNIQYF. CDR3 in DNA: TGTGCCAGCAGCCGTACGGGGGGGCCTGGAAACATTCAGTACTTC. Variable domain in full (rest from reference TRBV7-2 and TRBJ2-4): GAGVSQSPSNKVTEKGKDVELRCDPISGHTALYWYRQSLGQGLEFLIYFQGNSAPDKSGLPSDRFSAERTGGSVSTLTIQRTQQEDSAVYLCASSRTGGPGNIQYFGAGTRLSVL.

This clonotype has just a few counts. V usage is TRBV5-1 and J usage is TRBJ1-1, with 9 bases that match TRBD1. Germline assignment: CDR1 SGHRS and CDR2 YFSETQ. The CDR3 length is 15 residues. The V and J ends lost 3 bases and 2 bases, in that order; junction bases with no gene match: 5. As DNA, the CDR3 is TGCGCCAGCAGCTGGGGGACAGGGTCAAACACTGAAGCTTTCTTT. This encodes CASSWGTGSNTEAFF.

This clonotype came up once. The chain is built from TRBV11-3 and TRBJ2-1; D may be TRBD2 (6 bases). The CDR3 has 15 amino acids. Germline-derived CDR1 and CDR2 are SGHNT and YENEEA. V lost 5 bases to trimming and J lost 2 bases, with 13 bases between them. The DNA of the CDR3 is TGTGCCAGCAGCCCTCGGGGGAAAACCTACAATGAGCAGTTCTTC. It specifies CASSPRGKTYNEQFF.

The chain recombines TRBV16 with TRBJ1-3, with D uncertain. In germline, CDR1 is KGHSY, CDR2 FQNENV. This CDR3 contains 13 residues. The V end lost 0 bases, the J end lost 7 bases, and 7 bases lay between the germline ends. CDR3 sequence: CASSQSPVNTIYF. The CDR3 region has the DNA TGTGCCAGCAGCCAATCGCCGGTGAACACCATATATTTT.

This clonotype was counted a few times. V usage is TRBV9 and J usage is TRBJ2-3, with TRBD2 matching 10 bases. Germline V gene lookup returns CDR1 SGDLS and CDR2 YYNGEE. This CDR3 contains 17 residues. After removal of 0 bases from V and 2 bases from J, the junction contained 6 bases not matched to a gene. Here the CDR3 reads CASSVGGTSVNTDTQYF. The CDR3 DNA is TGTGCCAGCAGCGTAGGGGGGACTAGCGTTAACACAGATACGCAGTATTTT.

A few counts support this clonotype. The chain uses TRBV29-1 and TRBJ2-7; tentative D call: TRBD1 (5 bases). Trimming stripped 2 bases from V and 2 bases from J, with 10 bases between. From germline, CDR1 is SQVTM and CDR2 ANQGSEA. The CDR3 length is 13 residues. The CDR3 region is CSVEIGQAYEQYF. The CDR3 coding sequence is TGCAGCGTTGAAATAGGACAAGCCTACGAGCAGTACTTC.

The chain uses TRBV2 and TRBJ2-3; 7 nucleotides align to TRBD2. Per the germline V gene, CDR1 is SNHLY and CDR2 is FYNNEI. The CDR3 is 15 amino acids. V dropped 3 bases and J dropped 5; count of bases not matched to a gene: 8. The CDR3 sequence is CASSDLAEVLDTQYF. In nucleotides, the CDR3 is TGTGCCAGCAGTGATCTAGCGGAGGTTTTAGATACGCAGTATTTT. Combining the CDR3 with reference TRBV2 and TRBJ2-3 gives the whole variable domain EPEVTQTPSHQVTQMGQEVILRCVPISNHLYFYWYRQILGQKVEFLVSFYNNEISEKSEIFDDQFSVERPDGSNFTLKIRSTKLEDSAMYFCASSDLAEVLDTQYFGPGTRLTVL.

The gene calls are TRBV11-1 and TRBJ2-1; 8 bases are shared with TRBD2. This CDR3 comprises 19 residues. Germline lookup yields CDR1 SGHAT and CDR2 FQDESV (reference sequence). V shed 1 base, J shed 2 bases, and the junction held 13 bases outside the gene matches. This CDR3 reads CASSLVGGRGDSPYNEQFF. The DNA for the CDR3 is TGTGCCAGCAGCTTAGTAGGTGGGCGGGGGGATTCACCCTACAATGAGCAGTTCTTC.

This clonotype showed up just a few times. The CDR3 coding sequence is TGCGCCAGCAGCCAAGTGTACGCAGACAGGGCCACAGATACGCAGTATTTT. It specifies CASSQVYADRATDTQYF. This rearrangement joins TRBV4-3 to TRBJ2-3, with 7 bases fitting TRBD1. Trimming at V came to 1 base and at J to 2 bases, leaving 9 bases not matched to a gene. This CDR3 region has 17 residues. Looked up from germline, CDR1 is LGHNA and CDR2 is YSLEER.

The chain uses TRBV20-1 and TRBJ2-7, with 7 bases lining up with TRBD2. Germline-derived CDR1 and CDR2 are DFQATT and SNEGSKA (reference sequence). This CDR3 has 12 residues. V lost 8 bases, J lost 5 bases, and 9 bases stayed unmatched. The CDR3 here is CSTQRGLDEQYF. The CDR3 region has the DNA TGCAGTACTCAGCGGGGTTTGGACGAGCAGTACTTC.

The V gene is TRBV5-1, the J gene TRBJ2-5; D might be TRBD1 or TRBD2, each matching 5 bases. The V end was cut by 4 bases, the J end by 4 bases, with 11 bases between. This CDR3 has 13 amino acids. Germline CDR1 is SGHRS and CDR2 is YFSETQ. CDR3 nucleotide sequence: TGCGCCAGCAGCAAAACAGGAGGAGAGACCCAGTACTTC. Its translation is CASSKTGGETQYF. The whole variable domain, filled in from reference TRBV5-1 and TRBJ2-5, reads KAGVTQTPRYLIKTRGQQVTLSCSPISGHRSVSWYQQTPGQGLQFLFEYFSETQRNKGNFPGRFSGRQFSNSRSEMNVSTLELGDSALYLCASSKTGGETQYFGPGTRLLVL.

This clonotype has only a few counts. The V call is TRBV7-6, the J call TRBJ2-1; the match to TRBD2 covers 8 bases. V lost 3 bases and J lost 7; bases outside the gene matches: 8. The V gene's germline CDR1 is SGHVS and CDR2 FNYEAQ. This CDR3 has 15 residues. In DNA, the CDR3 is TGTGCCAGCAGCTTGTTGGCGGGGGGACCTAATGAGCAGTTCTTC. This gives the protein CASSLLAGGPNEQFF.

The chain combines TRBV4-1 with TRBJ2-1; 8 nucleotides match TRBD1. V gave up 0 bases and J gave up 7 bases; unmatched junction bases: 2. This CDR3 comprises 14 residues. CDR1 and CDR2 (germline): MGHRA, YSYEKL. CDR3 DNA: TGCGCCAGCAGCCAAGAAGGACAGGGTAATGAGCAGTTCTTC. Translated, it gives CASSQEGQGNEQFF.

The CDR3 bases are TGTGCCAGCAGTTCCGACTTAGAGATAGCGGGAGGGCCACGTGTAGCAGATACGCAGTATTTT. This codes for CASSSDLEIAGGPRVADTQYF. V gene TRBV12-3 or TRBV12-4 combines with J gene TRBJ2-3; 11 nucleotides agree with TRBD2. This CDR3 is 21 amino acids long. Trimming removed 4 bases from V and 4 bases from J; junction bases left unmatched: 22.